These 20 T cell receptor beta chains share one sample of origin, sequenced in a study of control samples from healthy donors and cancer patients. Sequencing was performed with immunoSEQ multiplex PCR; in TCRdb, only in-frame clones are kept and a portion is missing. The sample has about 150,000 clones, 93% seen once. Sequencing was performed on blood. Every receptor here comes from a man aged 18-30 years in good health.

V is TRBV19 and J is TRBJ2-3; tentatively, D is TRBD1 or TRBD2 (5 bases each). The CDR3 length is 14 residues. Per germline, CDR1 LNHDA and CDR2 SQIVND (reference sequence). V was trimmed by 7 bases and J by 2 bases, leaving 13 bases between them. CDR3 in DNA: TGTGCCAGTATCCAGGGACGTAACACAGATACGCAGTATTTT. It yields the protein CASIQGRNTDTQYF. The full variable domain, rest sourced from reference TRBV19 and TRBJ2-3, is DGGITQSPKYLFRKEGQNVTLSCEQNLNHDAMYWYRQDPGQGLRLIYYSQIVNDFQKGDIAEGYSVSREKKESFPLTVTSAQKNPTAFYLCASIQGRNTDTQYFGPGTRLTVL.

The chain couples TRBV4-1 to TRBJ2-3; D possibly matches TRBD1 or TRBD2 (5 bases each). The CDR3 is 13 amino acids. The V end lost 6 bases, the J end lost 6 bases, and 13 bases lay between the germline ends. Germline V gene sequence: CDR1 MGHRA, CDR2 YSYEKL. Written as DNA, the CDR3 is TGCGCCAGCAGAGGGACCCTCACCGATACGCAGTATTTT. It encodes CASRGTLTDTQYF.

The CDR3 sequence is CASSSLAVETDTQYF. The CDR3 DNA follows: TGTGCCAGCAGCTCTCTAGCGGTGGAGACAGATACGCAGTATTTT. This chain uses TRBV7-8 with TRBJ2-3; 7 bases line up with TRBD2. V trimming: 4 bases; J trimming: 3 bases; junction bases outside the gene matches: 7. Germline CDR1 is SGHVS and CDR2 is FQNEAQ. CDR3 length equals 15 residues.

The chain employs TRBV6-5 and TRBJ2-7; 7 nucleotides match TRBD2. Germline-derived CDR1 and CDR2 are MNHEY and SVGAGI. The trim removed 2 bases at V and 4 bases at J, leaving 5 bases unmatched. The CDR3 totals 14 residues. This CDR3 is CASSYGLAVYEQYF. The CDR3 DNA reads as TGTGCCAGCAGTTACGGTCTAGCGGTATACGAGCAGTACTTC.

This clone has only one observation. This chain connects TRBV19 to TRBJ2-1; D call uncertain. The V gene lost 5 bases and the J gene lost 4 bases, with 3 bases spanning the gap. The CDR3 has 11 amino acids. Germline lookup yields CDR1 LNHDA and CDR2 SQIVND (reference sequence). CDR3 nucleotide sequence: TGTGCCAGTAGTTCGTACAATGAGCAGTTCTTC. This encodes CASSSYNEQFF.

The chain couples TRBV7-9 to TRBJ2-3; D is possibly TRBD2 (5 bases). CDR1 SEHNR and CDR2 FQNEAQ come from the germline V gene (reference sequence). The V end lost 11 bases, the J end lost 1 base, and 13 bases lay between the germline ends. The CDR3 runs to 13 residues. CDR3 sequence (DNA): TGTGCCGCGAGGAGGAGTCGCACAGATACGCAGTATTTT. Amino acids: CAARRSRTDTQYF.

Regarding this clone: Other DNA sequences in the same sample also yield this CDR3. The V and J genes are TRBV12-3 or TRBV12-4 and TRBJ1-2; D remains unclear. The CDR3 totals 13 residues. V was trimmed by 1 base and J by 4 bases, leaving 7 bases between them. CDR3 in amino acids: CASSLGQLYGYTF. The CDR3 DNA reads TGTGCCAGCAGTTTAGGGCAGCTCTATGGCTACACCTTC.

This rearrangement joins TRBV9 to TRBJ2-7; D unresolved. The CDR3 is made up of 14 amino acids. V shed 0 bases and J shed 2 bases, with 9 bases lying between them. Germline CDR1 and CDR2: SGDLS and YYNGEE. The CDR3 region has the DNA TGTGCCAGCAGCGTAGAAGCGCAGACCTACGAGCAGTACTTC. Translated, it gives CASSVEAQTYEQYF.

V gene TRBV9 combines with J gene TRBJ2-7; D is undetermined. The CDR3 consists of 13 residues. CDR1 SGDLS and CDR2 YYNGEE come from the germline V gene. V was shortened by 4 bases and J by 4 bases, with 12 bases between the two germline ends. The DNA of the CDR3 is TGTGCCAGCAGCTCGAAGGGTGGATACGAGCAGTACTTC. Encoded protein: CASSSKGGYEQYF.

V gene TRBV28 combines with J gene TRBJ2-3; 10 bases fit TRBD2. Trimming took 5 bases from V and 1 from J; bases not matched to a gene: 9. The CDR3 runs 17 residues. In germline, CDR1 is MDHEN, CDR2 SYDVKM. The CDR3: CASSANLGLAGTDTQYF. In nucleotides, the CDR3 is TGTGCCAGCAGTGCCAATCTTGGACTAGCGGGCACAGATACGCAGTATTTT.

V is TRBV27 and J is TRBJ2-2, with TRBD1 matching 7 bases. J was trimmed by 5 bases and V by 6 bases; bases with no gene match: 9. Per germline, CDR1 MNHEY and CDR2 SMNVEV (reference sequence). There are 15 residues in the CDR3. CDR3 protein: CASSHDRDVTGELFF. CDR3 in DNA: TGTGCCAGCAGCCACGACAGGGATGTAACCGGGGAGCTGTTTTTT.

This clone has just a few counts. V gene TRBV2 combines with J gene TRBJ2-7; 8 bases align to TRBD1. The CDR3 consists of 14 residues. Germline CDR1 and CDR2: SNHLY and FYNNEI. Germline trimming cut 4 bases from V and 3 bases from J; bases unmatched to any gene: 5. The DNA of the CDR3 is TGTGCCAGCAGTGGGACAGGGAAGATCTACGAGCAGTACTTC. It is translated as CASSGTGKIYEQYF.

The chain carries TRBV5-1 and TRBJ1-6; no firm D call. CDR3 size: 16 residues. The V end was cut by 3 bases, the J end by 0 bases, with 10 bases between. CDR1 is SGHRS, CDR2 YFSETQ, per germline. The CDR3 loop reads CASSYKASSYNSPLHF. In DNA form, the CDR3 reads TGCGCCAGCAGCTACAAGGCCAGCTCCTATAATTCACCCCTCCACTTT.

The chain joins TRBV24-1 to TRBJ2-1; D is undetermined. Germline CDR1 KGHDR, CDR2 SFDVKD. The ends were cut back, 8 bases at V and 5 bases at J, with 6 bases in the middle. CDR3 size: 11 residues. CDR3 protein: CATTNDNEQFF. The CDR3 bases are TGTGCCACCACTAATGACAATGAGCAGTTCTTC.

The rearrangement uses TRBV7-8 and TRBJ1-3; TRBD1 matches at 10 bases. Unmatched junction bases numbered 5, after V lost 5 bases and J lost 4 bases. The CDR3 loop spans 15 amino acids. CDR1 is SGHVS and CDR2 is FQNEAQ in the germline V gene. The CDR3 protein is CASSVGQGKGNTIYF. The DNA for the CDR3 is TGTGCCAGCAGCGTGGGACAGGGGAAGGGAAACACCATATATTTT.

This chain joins TRBV19 and TRBJ2-1; no clear D gene. The CDR3 runs to 15 residues. Trimming left V 1 base short and J 8 bases short, with 15 bases between. The germline V gene encodes CDR1 LNHDA and CDR2 SQIVND (reference sequence). The CDR3 nucleotides read TGTGCCAGTAGTATAGCGGCTAGTAGTCGCGATGAGCAGTTCTTC. Translation: CASSIAASSRDEQFF.

The chain combines TRBV10-2 with TRBJ1-5, with D unclear. The V end was cut by 4 bases, the J end by 6 bases, with 10 bases between. The CDR3 is 13 residues long. Looked up from germline, CDR1 is WSHSY and CDR2 is SAAADI. CDR3 loop: CASSVVGFQPQHF. The CDR3 nucleotides read TGCGCCAGCAGTGTAGTAGGGTTTCAGCCCCAGCATTTT.

The V gene is TRBV27, the J gene TRBJ2-7; D is ambiguous. Germline V gene lookup returns CDR1 MNHEY and CDR2 SMNVEV (reference sequence). The CDR3 sequence is 14 residues long. V gave up 5 bases and J gave up 10 bases, with 21 bases separating them. The CDR3 reads CASSRIPPKYPQYF. The CDR3 DNA sequence: TGTGCCAGCAGTCGTATTCCTCCCAAATACCCCCAGTACTTC.

The chain uses TRBV19 and TRBJ1-5, with D possibly being TRBD1 (5 bases). Trimming stripped 11 bases from V and 7 bases from J, with 21 bases between. There are 14 residues in the CDR3. Germline V gene lookup returns CDR1 LNHDA and CDR2 SQIVND (reference sequence). CDR3 nucleotides: TGTGCCTCCCGGACCGAACAGGTTGGGCAGCCCCAGCATTTT. The encoded protein is CASRTEQVGQPQHF.

The rearrangement uses TRBV2 and TRBJ2-2; D may correspond to TRBD1 or TRBD2 (6 bases each). From germline, CDR1 is SNHLY and CDR2 FYNNEI. Trimming cost V 1 base and J 5 bases, with 17 bases left between them. The CDR3 is made up of 17 amino acids. CDR3 sequence: CASSEEHPGAVTGELFF. CDR3 coding DNA: TGTGCCAGCAGTGAAGAACACCCGGGGGCGGTGACCGGGGAGCTGTTTTTT.